This entry features one T cell receptor beta chain sequence. Its antigen is unidentified. The authors loaded around 220 ng DNA, 27,000 or so T cell genomes, into sorted-subset replicate PCRs. The protocol was immunoSEQ multiplex PCR, while the TCRdb copy is restricted to in-frame clones and leaves out a portion. The sample contains millions of clones, just over 90% of which appear only once. The CDR3 has 16 residues. V was clipped by 6 bases and J by 4 bases, with 21 bases between them. Germline values: CDR1 SNHLY, CDR2 FYNNEI. The sample is drawn from a study of shared clonotypes between healthy human individuals. Study-wide findings and caveats: All-four-donor shared clonotypes had higher generation probabilities than non-shared clonotypes did.

The material sequenced was naive CD4+ T cells sorted from blood. Subset: CD45RA+ positively selected. V usage is TRBV2 and J usage is TRBJ1-2; D is possibly TRBD1 (5 bases). The sequence was collected from a man aged 18 to 30 in good health. The CDR3 here is CASSSPIGGLGYGYTF. Here the CDR3 DNA reads TGTGCCAGCAGCTCCCCAATCGGGGGACTCGGCTATGGCTACACCTTC.